The 13 T cell receptor beta chains in this list originate from one sample, sequenced in a study of early T cells in non-severe SARS-CoV-2 infection. TCRdb ran MiXCR on the 5' RACE reads and lists one entry per CDR3 protein. The sample shows tens of thousands of distinct CDR3 sequences, 10% to 15% of them seen only once. Sequenced input: whole blood. All receptors derive from an adult who was a healthcare worker with PCR-confirmed SARS-CoV-2 infection or an uninfected control (not recorded which).

There are many counts of this clonotype. The genes are TRBV7-6 and TRBJ2-7; 9 positions agree with TRBD1. The CDR3 spans 15 residues. CDR1 is SGHVS, CDR2 FNYEAQ, per germline. The trim removed 2 bases at V and 2 bases at J, leaving 4 bases unmatched. CDR3 sequence reads: CASSLLGQGTYEQYF. CDR3 sequence (DNA): TGTGCCAGCAGCTTACTGGGACAGGGAACCTACGAGCAGTACTTC. The full variable domain, rest sourced from reference TRBV7-6 and TRBJ2-7, is GAGVSQSPRYKVTKRGQDVALRCDPISGHVSLYWYRQALGQGPEFLTYFNYEAQQDKSGLPNDRFSAERPEGSISTLTIQRTEQRDSAMYRCASSLLGQGTYEQYFGPGTRLTVT.

This clonotype was observed many times. The J gene is TRBJ2-1, the V gene TRBV5-6; possibly TRBD2 for D (6 bases). This CDR3 comprises 16 residues. CDR1 is SGHDT and CDR2 is YYEEEE in the germline V gene. V was pared by 4 bases and J by 0 bases, with 14 bases between. Here the CDR3 reads CASSPVGGSSYNEQFF. As DNA, the CDR3 is TGTGCCAGCAGCCCCGTTGGGGGGAGCTCCTACAATGAGCAGTTCTTC.

The sample holds a few counts of this clonotype. The chain recombines TRBV20-1 with TRBJ2-7, with D perhaps TRBD1 or TRBD2 (5 bases each). V was pared by 5 bases and J by 3 bases, with 14 bases between. Germline V gene data show CDR1 as DFQATT and CDR2 as SNEGSKA (reference sequence). The CDR3 has 13 amino acids. The CDR3 DNA reads as TGCAGTGCTCAGTCGTGGGGGAACTACGAGCAGTACTTC. Translated: CSAQSWGNYEQYF.

This clonotype came up many times. The V call is TRBV7-2, the J call TRBJ2-7; D is tentatively TRBD1 or TRBD2 (6 bases each). Trimming took 5 bases from V and 2 from J, leaving 16 bases between them. Germline V gives CDR1 SGHTA, CDR2 FQGNSA. The CDR3 sequence is 15 residues long. CDR3 loop: CASSQTGPGAYEQYF. CDR3 in DNA: TGTGCCAGCAGCCAGACAGGCCCGGGGGCCTACGAGCAGTACTTC. Filled out from reference TRBV7-2 and TRBJ2-7, the complete variable domain reads GAGVSQSPSNKVTEKGKDVELRCDPISGHTALYWYRQSLGQGLEFLIYFQGNSAPDKSGLPSDRFSAERTGGSVSTLTIQRTQQEDSAVYLCASSQTGPGAYEQYFGPGTRLTVT.

The chain employs TRBV5-4 and TRBJ1-1, with D possibly TRBD1 on 5 matching bases. The CDR3 spans 13 residues. Trimming took 2 bases from V and 6 from J, leaving 11 bases between them. CDR1 is SGHNT, CDR2 YYREEE, per germline (reference sequence). CDR3 amino acids: CASSLGAQSEAFF. CDR3 in DNA: TGTGCCAGCAGCTTAGGGGCACAGTCTGAAGCTTTCTTT. Full variable domain (missing parts from reference TRBV5-4 and TRBJ1-1): ETGVTQSPTHLIKTRGQQVTLRCSSQSGHNTVSWYQQALGQGPQFIFQYYREEENGRGNFPPRFSGLQFPNYSSELNVNALELDDSALYLCASSLGAQSEAFFGQGTRLTVV.

This clonotype has a count of ten or more. The genes are TRBV19 and TRBJ2-6; D is ambiguous. The V gene lost 0 bases and the J gene lost 2 bases, with 5 bases spanning the gap. Germline CDR1 is LNHDA and CDR2 is SQIVND (reference sequence). The CDR3 spans 15 residues. Here the CDR3 DNA reads TGTGCCAGTAGTATAGATCTCCCTGGGGCCAACGTCCTGACTTTC. This translates into CASSIDLPGANVLTF.

J is TRBJ2-1 and V is TRBV6-6; no reliable D call. This CDR3 contains 12 residues. V was shortened by 6 bases and J by 4 bases, with 7 bases between the two germline ends. The V gene's germline CDR1 is MNHNY and CDR2 SVGAGI (reference sequence). CDR3 sequence reads: CASRRAYNEQFF. As DNA, the CDR3 is TGTGCCAGCAGACGGGCATACAATGAGCAGTTCTTC.

Here the CDR3 reads CASSQEGRGGEQYF. CDR3 DNA: TGTGCCAGCAGCCAAGAGGGCAGGGGTGGCGAGCAGTACTTC. The genes are TRBV3-1 and TRBJ2-7; D is possibly TRBD1 (6 bases). The CDR3 is 14 residues long. Germline V gene sequence: CDR1 LGHDT, CDR2 YNNKEL (reference sequence). V lost 0 bases, J lost 6 bases, and 12 bases lay in between.

This chain joins TRBV5-1 and TRBJ2-2, with a possible D match to TRBD1 (5 bases). CDR1 SGHRS and CDR2 YFSETQ come from the germline V gene. CDR3 length equals 16 residues. Trimming cost V 2 bases and J 1 base, with 12 bases left between them. The CDR3 DNA reads TGCGCCAGCAGCTTCAGACAGCAAATGAACACCGGGGAGCTGTTTTTT. It codes for CASSFRQQMNTGELFF. The whole variable domain, remainder taken from reference TRBV5-1 and TRBJ2-2, is KAGVTQTPRYLIKTRGQQVTLSCSPISGHRSVSWYQQTPGQGLQFLFEYFSETQRNKGNFPGRFSGRQFSNSRSEMNVSTLELGDSALYLCASSFRQQMNTGELFFGEGSRLTVL.

V is TRBV6-5 and J is TRBJ1-1, with D uncertain. Per germline, CDR1 MNHEY and CDR2 SVGAGI. The CDR3 extends over 15 amino acids. The V end lost 2 bases, the J end lost 0 bases, and 10 bases lay between the germline ends. CDR3 nucleotide sequence: TGTGCCAGCAGTTACGCGGGATTATTGAACACTGAAGCTTTCTTT. This gives the protein CASSYAGLLNTEAFF.

The chain recombines TRBV7-2 with TRBJ1-2, with D perhaps TRBD1 (5 bases). The length of the CDR3 is 15 residues. CDR1 is SGHTA and CDR2 is FQGNSA in the germline V gene. The V and J ends lost 0 bases and 5 bases respectively, with 13 bases between them. The DNA for the CDR3 is TGTGCCAGCAGCTTAGCCCCCCGGCAGGGTTATGGCTACACCTTC. Translation: CASSLAPRQGYGYTF.

This clonotype was detected a few times. The chain links TRBV29-1 to TRBJ2-7, with D perhaps assigned TRBD1 or TRBD2 (6 bases each). Per the germline V gene, CDR1 is SQVTM and CDR2 is ANQGSEA. CDR3 length equals 11 residues. The V gene lost 4 bases and the J gene lost 7 bases, with 11 bases spanning the gap. In DNA form, the CDR3 reads TGCAGCGTTGCGCGGGGACAAGAGCAGTACTTC. It yields the protein CSVARGQEQYF.

The chain employs TRBV7-8 and TRBJ1-5; 8 positions agree with TRBD1. The CDR3 spans 17 residues. V lost 1 base to trimming and J lost 2 bases; unmatched junction nucleotides: 7. Looked up from germline, CDR1 is SGHVS and CDR2 is FQNEAQ. The chain's CDR3 is CASSLGTGGVRNQPQHF. DNA of the CDR3: TGTGCCAGCAGCTTAGGCACAGGGGGAGTCCGCAATCAGCCCCAGCATTTT.